The 30 T cell receptor beta chains below come from one sample, sequenced in a study of cytomegalovirus exposure and HLA in healthy donors. The data were produced by immunoSEQ multiplex PCR, yet TCRdb's version contains in-frame clones alone and is incomplete. The data contain around 34,000 clones, 90% to 95% of them singletons. The sequencing input was PBMCs. The receptors derive from a man younger than 35 in good health and CMV-seronegative.

The chain uses TRBV5-1 and TRBJ2-7, with 8 nucleotides matching TRBD1. The CDR3 consists of 13 residues. Germline V gene data show CDR1 as SGHRS and CDR2 as YFSETQ. J was trimmed by 6 bases and V by 2 bases; bases with no gene match: 4. The chain's CDR3 is CASSFGQGGEQYF. The DNA of the CDR3 is TGCGCCAGCAGCTTCGGACAGGGCGGCGAGCAGTACTTC. Complete variable domain (other parts from reference TRBV5-1 and TRBJ2-7): KAGVTQTPRYLIKTRGQQVTLSCSPISGHRSVSWYQQTPGQGLQFLFEYFSETQRNKGNFPGRFSGRQFSNSRSEMNVSTLELGDSALYLCASSFGQGGEQYFGPGTRLTVT.

The V gene is TRBV27, the J gene TRBJ2-7, with D maybe TRBD2 (5 bases). V was cut by 3 bases and J by 0 bases, with 6 bases left in between. Germline V CDR1 and CDR2: MNHEY, SMNVEV (reference sequence). The CDR3 is 13 amino acids. The CDR3 DNA reads as TGTGCCAGCAGTTTGAGCGGCTCCTACGAGCAGTACTTC. Its protein is CASSLSGSYEQYF.

The CDR3 coding sequence is TGTGCCAGCAGCTGGACAGGGGGCGCTACCGGGGAGCTGTTTTTT. Translated: CASSWTGGATGELFF. The chain couples TRBV7-6 to TRBJ2-2; 11 bases map to TRBD1. The germline CDR1 and CDR2 sequences are SGHVS and FNYEAQ. V lost 4 bases, J lost 5 bases, and 3 bases stayed unmatched. The length of the CDR3 is 15 residues.

The chain links TRBV7-6 to TRBJ2-2; tentatively, D is TRBD2 (5 bases). Germline CDR1 is SGHVS and CDR2 is FNYEAQ. The CDR3 is 16 residues long. The V and J ends lost 0 bases and 5 bases respectively, with 13 bases between them. The CDR3 reads CASSLARGLGTGELFF. The DNA of the CDR3 is TGTGCCAGCAGCTTAGCTCGGGGATTGGGTACCGGGGAGCTGTTTTTT.

The chain uses TRBV5-8 and TRBJ1-1; D gene ambiguous. Trimming took 4 bases from V and 7 from J, leaving 17 bases between them. The CDR3 consists of 14 residues. Germline CDR1 reads SGHTS; CDR2 reads YDEGEE. The chain's CDR3 is CASSINRATGEAFF. CDR3 nucleotide sequence: TGTGCCAGCAGCATTAATCGAGCCACGGGTGAAGCTTTCTTT.

This clone was detected a few times. This chain connects TRBV10-2 to TRBJ1-2, with D possibly TRBD1 on 6 matching bases. This CDR3 spans 12 amino acids. V was trimmed by 6 bases and J by 8 bases, leaving 13 bases between them. Germline V gene lookup returns CDR1 WSHSY and CDR2 SAAADI. As DNA, the CDR3 is TGCGCCAGCAGGACAGGTTTCGAAGGCTACACCTTC. It codes for CASRTGFEGYTF.

This clone was detected once. V is TRBV6-6 and J is TRBJ1-1, with 8 bases lining up with TRBD1. This CDR3 is built from 14 residues. Germline trimming cut 5 bases from V and 1 base from J; bases unmatched to any gene: 3. Germline loops: CDR1 MNHNY, CDR2 SVGAGI (reference sequence). DNA of the CDR3: TGTGCCAGCAGTGTGGGACAGGCGAACACTGAAGCTTTCTTT. It is translated as CASSVGQANTEAFF.

The chain carries TRBV11-2 and TRBJ2-7, with 9 bases lining up with TRBD1. With 1 base clipped from V and 5 bases from J, the junction kept 6 bases outside the gene matches. CDR1 and CDR2 from the germline V gene are SGHAT and FQNNGV. The CDR3 has 15 residues. The CDR3 region has the DNA TGTGCCAGCAGCTTAGGCGGGACAGGGACCCACGAGCAGTACTTC. Amino acids: CASSLGGTGTHEQYF.

This chain joins TRBV5-1 and TRBJ1-2, with 10 positions matching TRBD1. Germline assignment: CDR1 SGHRS and CDR2 YFSETQ. The J segment lost 6 bases and the V segment lost 5 bases, leaving 4 bases of the junction unmatched. The CDR3 totals 13 residues. CDR3 sequence reads: CASSADRGDGYTF. The CDR3, as DNA: TGCGCCAGCAGTGCGGACAGGGGGGATGGCTACACCTTC.

The J gene is TRBJ1-1, the V gene TRBV10-3; D might be TRBD1 (6 bases). CDR1 and CDR2 (germline): ENHRY, SYGVKD. The CDR3 length is 15 residues. V was clipped by 7 bases and J by 0 bases, with 15 bases between them. The CDR3 loop reads CAINQGHPMNTEAFF. The CDR3 region has the DNA TGTGCCATCAATCAGGGGCATCCCATGAACACTGAAGCTTTCTTT.

This rearrangement joins TRBV7-9 to TRBJ1-6; 9 nucleotides agree with TRBD1. Looked up from germline, CDR1 is SEHNR and CDR2 is FQNEAQ (reference sequence). V shed 2 bases and J 9 bases; nucleotides not matched to a gene: 2. The CDR3 consists of 14 residues. The chain's CDR3 is CASSLRQGGSPLHF. In DNA, the CDR3 is TGTGCCAGCAGCTTACGACAGGGGGGTTCACCCCTCCACTTT.

DNA for the CDR3: TGTGCCAGCGGCGGGGAGAATAATTCACCCCTCCACTTT. Its translation is CASGGENNSPLHF. V gene TRBV6-5 combines with J gene TRBJ1-6, with no clear D. The germline V gene encodes CDR1 MNHEY and CDR2 SVGAGI. This CDR3 has 13 amino acids. With 8 bases removed from V and 5 bases from J, the gap between germline ends came to 10 bases.

V and J are TRBV18 and TRBJ2-5; D unresolved. V lost 4 bases and J 1 base, leaving 7 bases between the germline ends. The CDR3 runs to 13 residues. Germline V gene data show CDR1 as KGHSH and CDR2 as LQKENI. CDR3 amino acids: CASSRLFQETQYF. The DNA for the CDR3 is TGTGCCAGCTCACGACTGTTCCAAGAGACCCAGTACTTC.

This clone appeared a single time. V usage is TRBV19 and J usage is TRBJ2-3; D is uncertain. This CDR3 region has 13 residues. CDR1 LNHDA and CDR2 SQIVND come from the germline V gene (reference sequence). V shed 3 bases and J shed 6 bases, with 10 bases lying between them. CDR3 DNA sequence: TGTGCCAGTAGTATTTTTTTGGAGGATACGCAGTATTTT. Translated, it gives CASSIFLEDTQYF.

The DNA for the CDR3 is TGTGCCAGCAGCTTGGGACAGCCCAGGGCAGATACGCAGTATTTT. Protein product: CASSLGQPRADTQYF. V is TRBV5-8 and J is TRBJ2-3; the D gene is possibly TRBD1 (5 bases). In germline, CDR1 is SGHTS, CDR2 YDEGEE. V gave up 0 bases and J gave up 4 bases, with 12 bases separating them. The CDR3 contains 15 residues.

This chain joins TRBV19 and TRBJ1-1; perhaps TRBD1 as D (5 bases). V dropped 6 bases and J dropped 0 bases, with 14 bases sitting between them. Germline V gene sequence: CDR1 LNHDA, CDR2 SQIVND (reference sequence). This CDR3 has 15 amino acids. CDR3 bases: TGTGCCAGTAGCCTGAGGGGCGGGATGAACACTGAAGCTTTCTTT. As protein: CASSLRGGMNTEAFF.

The chain joins TRBV5-4 to TRBJ2-7; weak D call: TRBD1 (5 bases). The germline gives CDR1 SGHNT, CDR2 YYREEE (reference sequence). The CDR3 totals 13 residues. V dropped 0 bases and J dropped 6 bases, with 10 bases sitting between them. CDR3 coding DNA: TGTGCCAGCAGCTTGGGGCAGGGTGTCGAGCAGTACTTC. Translating it yields CASSLGQGVEQYF.

The chain combines TRBV2 with TRBJ2-2, with TRBD2 matching over 13 bases. The CDR3 extends over 17 amino acids. J gave up 2 bases and V 3 bases, and 3 bases lay outside the gene matches. Germline CDR1 reads SNHLY; CDR2 reads FYNNEI. The CDR3 bases are TGTGCCAGCAGTGACCCGGGACTAGCGGGAAACACCGGGGAGCTGTTTTTT. Amino acid sequence: CASSDPGLAGNTGELFF.

V usage is TRBV5-1 and J usage is TRBJ1-6; the D gene is possibly TRBD1 (5 bases). Trimming removed 4 bases at V and 8 bases at J, with 16 bases between. The germline CDR1 and CDR2 sequences are SGHRS and YFSETQ. The CDR3 consists of 15 residues. CDR3: CASSLQGEVDSPLHF. CDR3 nucleotide sequence: TGCGCCAGCAGCCTGCAGGGCGAAGTGGATTCACCCCTCCACTTT.

The DNA for the CDR3 is TGTGCCAGCAGTTTTGCGTTAACTAGCGACGGGCAGGTTCAGAATGAGCAGTTCTTC. It translates to CASSFALTSDGQVQNEQFF. The gene calls are TRBV28 and TRBJ2-1; 7 bases align to TRBD2. The CDR3 length is 19 residues. Trimming cost V 3 bases and J 7 bases; bases outside gene matches: 21. Germline values: CDR1 MDHEN, CDR2 SYDVKM.

V usage is TRBV18 and J usage is TRBJ2-7, with 7 bases that match TRBD2. This CDR3 is built from 13 residues. Germline V lookup: CDR1 KGHSH, CDR2 LQKENI. Trimming at V came to 4 bases and at J to 6 bases, leaving 6 bases not matched to a gene. DNA for the CDR3: TGTGCCAGCTCACTGGGGACGGGGGGCGAGCAGTACTTC. It codes for CASSLGTGGEQYF.

This chain uses TRBV23-1 with TRBJ2-7; no clear D gene. TRBV23-1 is recorded as an ORF, its role being uncertain. The CDR3 is made up of 19 amino acids. V dropped 0 bases and J dropped 0 bases, with 21 bases sitting between them. This CDR3 is CASSQSLYNRVPLSYEQYF. CDR3 DNA sequence: TGCGCCAGCAGTCAATCACTATATAACCGAGTACCCCTCTCCTACGAGCAGTACTTC.

This chain uses TRBV7-3 with TRBJ2-7, with 9 bases that match TRBD1. Germline V gives CDR1 SGHTA, CDR2 FQGTGA. After removal of 5 bases from V and 2 bases from J, the junction contained 4 bases not matched to a gene. This CDR3 is built from 14 residues. The CDR3 region is CASSTGQGPYEQYF. The DNA for the CDR3 is TGTGCCAGCAGCACGGGACAGGGCCCCTACGAGCAGTACTTC.

This sequence joins TRBV27 and TRBJ2-7; 13 nucleotides match TRBD2. The ends lost 6 bases at V and 13 bases at J; junction bases unmatched: 9. Germline V lookup: CDR1 MNHEY, CDR2 SMNVEV (reference sequence). CDR3 length: 13 residues. The CDR3 DNA follows: TGTGCCAGCAGATTTGGACTAGCGGGAGTTTCATACTTC. It translates to CASRFGLAGVSYF.

The CDR3 region has the DNA TGTGCCAGCAGCTCCCTCGGCGGGGGCCAAGAGACCCAGTACTTC. It encodes CASSSLGGGQETQYF. V and J are TRBV7-3 and TRBJ2-5, with 7 bases that match TRBD2. The J segment lost 1 base and the V segment lost 4 bases, leaving 6 bases of the junction unmatched. Germline assignment: CDR1 SGHTA and CDR2 FQGTGA. The CDR3 totals 15 residues.

The chain's CDR3 is CASSIGRTGEDGYTF. DNA of the CDR3: TGTGCCAGTAGTATAGGTCGGACAGGGGAGGATGGCTACACCTTC. The gene calls are TRBV19 and TRBJ1-2, with 9 bases lining up with TRBD1. This CDR3 contains 15 residues. Germline CDR1 is LNHDA and CDR2 is SQIVND (reference sequence). Unmatched junction bases numbered 6, after V lost 1 base and J lost 6 bases.

The chain employs TRBV7-8 and TRBJ1-2; maybe TRBD1 (5 bases). The germline V gene encodes CDR1 SGHVS and CDR2 FQNEAQ. V gave up 0 bases and J gave up 1 base, with 15 bases separating them. The CDR3 extends over 17 amino acids. The CDR3 is CASSLAAGQGINYGYTF. The CDR3 region has the DNA TGTGCCAGCAGCTTAGCGGCAGGGCAGGGAATTAACTATGGCTACACCTTC.

The rearrangement links TRBV18 to TRBJ2-5, with D perhaps TRBD2 (5 bases). Trimming left V 5 bases short and J 2 bases short, with 18 bases between. CDR1 and CDR2 from the germline V gene are KGHSH and LQKENI. The CDR3 runs to 16 residues. The CDR3 loop is CASSWRVREPQETQYF. DNA of the CDR3: TGTGCCAGCTCATGGCGGGTCCGAGAACCACAAGAGACCCAGTACTTC.

The chain couples TRBV6-6 to TRBJ1-5, with unresolved D. The CDR3 is 16 residues long. Deletions cut 6 bases from V and 3 bases from J, with 18 bases between. Germline assignment: CDR1 MNHNY and CDR2 SVGAGI (reference sequence). The CDR3 DNA is TGTGCCAGCAGCCGCCGAAAACTCGAGTCCAATCAGCCCCAGCATTTT. Translation: CASSRRKLESNQPQHF.

The chain links TRBV19 to TRBJ2-1, with D hard to call. CDR1 LNHDA and CDR2 SQIVND come from the germline V gene (reference sequence). The CDR3 is 15 amino acids. V lost 3 bases and J lost 8, with 17 bases in between. CDR3 amino acids: CASSIGGVGLDEQFF. As DNA, the CDR3 is TGTGCCAGTAGTATCGGCGGTGTCGGTTTAGATGAGCAGTTCTTC.